This T cell receptor (beta chain) was identified during a study of monozygotic twins with inflammatory bowel disease (dated by TCRdb to the late 2010s). Study-level background: In total, some 30 monozygotic twin pairs made up the full study: 19 Danish pairs, all IBD-discordant, plus nine German pairs, of which four were IBD-concordant and five were IBD-discordant. Disease-associated traits were sought mainly through comparisons between IBD patients and their genetically identical healthy co-twins within discordant pairs. Each individual had, on average, about 151 000 unique TCRalpha sequences and 181 000 unique TCRbeta sequences available for analysis.

From each donor, an approximately 2.7 ml peripheral blood sample was collected into PAXgene tubes and kept at -80 degrees C. Total RNA was isolated from whole blood with the PAXgene blood miRNA kit on an automated QIAcube, without T cell sorting. Deep TCRalpha and TCRbeta repertoire profiling with unique molecular barcoding was performed on peripheral blood of monozygotic twin pairs concordant or discordant for inflammatory bowel disease. Smoking habits were recorded for all twin pairs, and individuals were classified as current, former or never smokers. Details on this clonotype: Its antigen has not been determined.

The germline V gene (reference sequence) gives CDR1 as LNHNV and CDR2 as YYDKDF. From the cysteine through the phenylalanine, the CDR3 covers 14 amino acids. No coding sequence is recorded. The study at large found these results: The analysis was unable to tell apart different T cell subtypes. No single strong signal or clonotype linked to IBD turned up in the results, so the idea that one exists was not supported. Because patients received different immunosuppressive treatments, the repertoires may have picked up extra background noise and variability between individuals. Compared with healthy twins, IBD patients had fewer clonotypes in common with other individuals, a difference most pronounced in patients showing signs of disease activity. No difference in repertoire similarity was observed between concordant and discordant twins, possibly owing to limited statistical power. IBD patients had lower TCRbeta repertoire diversity, measured by the inverse Simpson index, than their healthy co-twins.

The library relied on 5' RACE. For each TCR library, approximately 4,000 ng of total RNA was used. For each sample, cDNA synthesis was carried out in eight separate reactions using SMARTScribe reverse transcriptase. During cDNA synthesis, unique molecular identifiers containing a 6-nucleotide sample barcode were introduced by template switching. TCRalpha and TCRbeta cDNA was amplified in two nested PCRs of approximately 17 and 9 cycles, and bead purification was carried out after each PCR. Before amplification, the cDNA was treated with uracil DNA-glycosylase and purified using the QIAquick PCR purification kit. In the second PCR, Illumina TruSeq-compatible adapters and sample-specific barcodes were added. Library quality and concentration were checked on TapeStation and Qubit, and libraries were pooled at around 5.3 ng each. Pooled libraries were sequenced on an Illumina HiSeq2500 single-index Rapid Run with 2 x 100 bp reads and custom sequencing primers. On the study's bioinformatics: UMI-based consensus assembly with MiGEC version 1.2.6 was used to correct PCR and sequencing errors. MiXCR version 2.1.1 was used for V(D)J alignment, clonotype assembly and CDR3 extraction. Normalisation of gene usage, clonotype sharing and MAIT/NKT TCR abundance was achieved by analysing the top 1000, 10 000 and 20 000 clonotypes per sample. After downsampling to 27 000 UMIs, diversity was calculated as the inverse Simpson index using the vegan R package. Statistical testing used paired Mann-Whitney U tests on the discordant twin pairs and applied Benjamini-Hochberg correction for multiple testing. The reads were reprocessed in TCRdb, with one entry per CDR3 protein sequence and no accompanying DNA. The V and J calls were determined by TCRdb, not by the authors. This sample's table lists 150,000 to 200,000 distinct CDR3 sequences. The top ten hold over 2.5% of the sample.

In this chain, TRBV15 is recombined with TRBJ1-2; TCRdb's D call, TRBD1, is unchecked because there is no DNA. The sequenced sample consisted of blood. The clonotype originates from a human donor with ulcerative colitis or Crohn's disease, or a healthy co-twin of an affected twin (not recorded which). The CDR3 in this case is CATSLGQGVHGYTF.